Below, one TCR beta chain is given with its context. CDR1 is LGHDT, CDR2 YNNKEL, per germline (reference sequence). The CDR3 contains 12 residues. V lost 8 bases to trimming and J lost 0 bases, with 7 bases between them. This sample was included in a study of T cell responses to AZD1222 COVID-19 vaccine. Profiled with immunoSEQ multiplex PCR; TCRdb holds only in-frame clones, not every one. This table holds fewer than 120,000 clones, 80% to 95% found once. This TCR was sampled from an adult who received the AZD1222 COVID-19 vaccine. Sequences were derived from peripheral blood, sampled 28 days after the second AZD1222 dose. V and J are TRBV3-1 (or the pseudogene TRBV3-2) and TRBJ1-1; D remains ambiguous. The CDR3 nucleotides are TGTGCCAGCCGAGCGATGAACACTGAAGCTTTCTTT. Translating it yields CASRAMNTEAFF.